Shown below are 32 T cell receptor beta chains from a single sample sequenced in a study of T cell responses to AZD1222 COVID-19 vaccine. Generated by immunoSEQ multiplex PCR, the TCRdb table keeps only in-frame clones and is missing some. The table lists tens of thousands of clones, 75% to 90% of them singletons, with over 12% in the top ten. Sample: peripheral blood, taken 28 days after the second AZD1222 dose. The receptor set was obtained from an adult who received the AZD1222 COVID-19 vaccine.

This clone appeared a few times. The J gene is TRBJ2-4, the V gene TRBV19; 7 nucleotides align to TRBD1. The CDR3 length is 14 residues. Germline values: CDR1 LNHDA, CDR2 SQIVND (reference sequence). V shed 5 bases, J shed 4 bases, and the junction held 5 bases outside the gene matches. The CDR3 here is CASSQPGQKNIQYF. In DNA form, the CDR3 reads TGTGCCAGTAGTCAACCGGGACAGAAAAACATTCAGTACTTC. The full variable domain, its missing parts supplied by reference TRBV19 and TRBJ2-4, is DGGITQSPKYLFRKEGQNVTLSCEQNLNHDAMYWYRQDPGQGLRLIYYSQIVNDFQKGDIAEGYSVSREKKESFPLTVTSAQKNPTAFYLCASSQPGQKNIQYFGAGTRLSVL.

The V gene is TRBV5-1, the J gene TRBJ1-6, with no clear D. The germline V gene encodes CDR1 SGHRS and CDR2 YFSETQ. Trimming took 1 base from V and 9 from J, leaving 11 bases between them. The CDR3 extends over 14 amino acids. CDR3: CASSLPGFGSPLHF. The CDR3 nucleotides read TGCGCCAGCAGCTTGCCCGGGTTTGGTTCACCCCTCCACTTT.

CDR3 sequence reads: CATRVIGANTGELFF. In DNA form, the CDR3 reads TGTGCCACCAGGGTGATTGGGGCGAACACCGGGGAGCTGTTTTTT. The V call is TRBV6-5, the J call TRBJ2-2; D possibly corresponds to TRBD1 (5 bases). The length of the CDR3 is 15 residues. Germline-derived CDR1 and CDR2 are MNHEY and SVGAGI. V shed 10 bases and J shed 0 bases, with 15 bases lying between them.

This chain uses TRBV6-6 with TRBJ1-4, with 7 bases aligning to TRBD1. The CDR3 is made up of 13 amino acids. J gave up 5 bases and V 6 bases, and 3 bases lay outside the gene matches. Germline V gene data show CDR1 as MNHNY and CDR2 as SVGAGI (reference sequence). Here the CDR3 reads CASSDRVNEKLFF. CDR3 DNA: TGTGCCAGCAGCGACAGGGTGAATGAAAAACTGTTTTTT.

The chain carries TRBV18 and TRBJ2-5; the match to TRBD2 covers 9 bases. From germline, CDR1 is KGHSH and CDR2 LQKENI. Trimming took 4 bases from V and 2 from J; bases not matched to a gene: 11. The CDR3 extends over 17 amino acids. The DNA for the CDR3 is TGTGCCAGCTCACTTACAATCCAGCGGGGGGTACAAGAGACCCAGTACTTC. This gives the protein CASSLTIQRGVQETQYF.

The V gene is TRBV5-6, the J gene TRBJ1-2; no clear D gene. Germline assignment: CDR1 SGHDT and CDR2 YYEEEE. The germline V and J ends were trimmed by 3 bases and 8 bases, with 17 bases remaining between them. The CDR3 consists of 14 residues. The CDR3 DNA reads TGTGCCAGCAGCTCTAAAGGCGGAAGTGGAGGCTACACCTTC. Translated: CASSSKGGSGGYTF.

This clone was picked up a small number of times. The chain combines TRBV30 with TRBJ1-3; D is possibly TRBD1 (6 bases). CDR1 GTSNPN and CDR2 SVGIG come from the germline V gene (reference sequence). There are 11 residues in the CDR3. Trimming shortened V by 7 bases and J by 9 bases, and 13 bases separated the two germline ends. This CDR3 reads CALPQGFTIYF. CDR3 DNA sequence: TGTGCCTTACCACAGGGTTTCACCATATATTTT.

CDR3 in amino acids: CASSPAPGTSTNNYGYTF. The DNA for the CDR3 is TGTGCCAGCAGCCCAGCCCCCGGGACCTCAACGAATAACTATGGCTACACCTTC. The rearrangement joins TRBV7-2 to TRBJ1-2, with TRBD1 as a possible D gene (5 bases). V was clipped by 5 bases and J by 1 base, with 23 bases between them. This CDR3 region has 18 residues. CDR1 is SGHTA and CDR2 is FQGNSA in the germline V gene.

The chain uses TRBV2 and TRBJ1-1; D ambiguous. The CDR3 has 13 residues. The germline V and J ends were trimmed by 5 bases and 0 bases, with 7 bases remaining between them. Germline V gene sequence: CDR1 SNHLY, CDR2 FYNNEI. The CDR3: CASSSLLNTEAFF. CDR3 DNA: TGTGCCAGCAGTTCCCTGCTGAACACTGAAGCTTTCTTT.

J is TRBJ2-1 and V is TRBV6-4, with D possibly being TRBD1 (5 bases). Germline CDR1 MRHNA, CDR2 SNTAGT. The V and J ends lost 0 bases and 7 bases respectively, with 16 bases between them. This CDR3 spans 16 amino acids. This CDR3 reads CASSDSGHQSPNEQFF. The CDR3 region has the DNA TGTGCCAGCAGTGACTCGGGGCACCAATCACCGAATGAGCAGTTCTTC.

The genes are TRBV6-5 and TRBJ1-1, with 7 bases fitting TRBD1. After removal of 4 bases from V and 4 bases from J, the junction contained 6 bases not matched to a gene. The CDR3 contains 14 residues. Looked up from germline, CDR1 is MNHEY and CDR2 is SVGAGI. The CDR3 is CASSLRQGVTEAFF. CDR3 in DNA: TGTGCCAGCAGTTTACGACAGGGTGTCACTGAAGCTTTCTTT.

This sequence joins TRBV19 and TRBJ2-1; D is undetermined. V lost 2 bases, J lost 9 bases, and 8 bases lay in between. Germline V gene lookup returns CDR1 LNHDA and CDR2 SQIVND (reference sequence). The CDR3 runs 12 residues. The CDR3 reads CASSISPSEQFF. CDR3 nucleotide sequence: TGTGCCAGTAGTATAAGTCCCAGTGAGCAGTTCTTC.

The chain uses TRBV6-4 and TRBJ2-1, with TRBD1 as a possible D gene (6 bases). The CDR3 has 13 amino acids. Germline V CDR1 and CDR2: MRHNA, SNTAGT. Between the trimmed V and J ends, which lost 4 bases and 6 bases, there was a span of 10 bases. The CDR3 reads CASSGVQGNEQFF. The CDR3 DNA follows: TGTGCCAGCAGTGGGGTACAGGGCAATGAGCAGTTCTTC.

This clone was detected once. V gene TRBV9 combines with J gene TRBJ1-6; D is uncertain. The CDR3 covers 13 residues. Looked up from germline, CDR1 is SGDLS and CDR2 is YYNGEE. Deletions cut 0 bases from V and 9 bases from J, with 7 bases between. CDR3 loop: CASSVDLGSPLHF. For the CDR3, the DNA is TGTGCCAGCAGCGTAGATCTGGGTTCACCCCTCCACTTT.

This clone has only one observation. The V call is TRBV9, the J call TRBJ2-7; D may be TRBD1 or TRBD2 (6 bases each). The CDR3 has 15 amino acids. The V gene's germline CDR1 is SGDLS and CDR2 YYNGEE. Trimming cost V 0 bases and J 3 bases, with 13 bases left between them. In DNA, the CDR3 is TGTGCCAGCAGCGTAGGACCCGGGGGCGTCTACGAGCAGTACTTC. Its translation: CASSVGPGGVYEQYF.

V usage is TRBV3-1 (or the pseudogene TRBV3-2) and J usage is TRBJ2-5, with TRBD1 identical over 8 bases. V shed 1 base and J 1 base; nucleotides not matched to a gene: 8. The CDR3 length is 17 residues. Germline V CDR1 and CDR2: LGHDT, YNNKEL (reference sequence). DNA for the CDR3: TGTGCCAGCAGCCAAGGTATCTCGGGGACAGGCCAAGAGACCCAGTACTTC. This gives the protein CASSQGISGTGQETQYF.

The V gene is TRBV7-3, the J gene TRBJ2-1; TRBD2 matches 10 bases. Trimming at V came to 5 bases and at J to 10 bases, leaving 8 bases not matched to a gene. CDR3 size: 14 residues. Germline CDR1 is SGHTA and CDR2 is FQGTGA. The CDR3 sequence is CASSPGLAPKEQFF. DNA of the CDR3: TGTGCCAGCAGCCCGGGACTAGCGCCGAAGGAGCAGTTCTTC.

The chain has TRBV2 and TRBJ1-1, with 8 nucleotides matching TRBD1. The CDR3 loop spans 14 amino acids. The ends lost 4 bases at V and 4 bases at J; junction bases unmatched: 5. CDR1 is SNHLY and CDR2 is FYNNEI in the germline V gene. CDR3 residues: CASSVDRVGTEAFF. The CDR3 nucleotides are TGTGCCAGCAGTGTGGACAGGGTGGGCACTGAAGCTTTCTTT.

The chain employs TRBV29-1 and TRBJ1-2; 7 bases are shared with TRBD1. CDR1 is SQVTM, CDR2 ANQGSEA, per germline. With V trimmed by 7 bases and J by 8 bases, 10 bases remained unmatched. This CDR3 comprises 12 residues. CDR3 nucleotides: TGCAGCGGAAAGACAGGGAGTGCAGGCTACACCTTC. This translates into CSGKTGSAGYTF.

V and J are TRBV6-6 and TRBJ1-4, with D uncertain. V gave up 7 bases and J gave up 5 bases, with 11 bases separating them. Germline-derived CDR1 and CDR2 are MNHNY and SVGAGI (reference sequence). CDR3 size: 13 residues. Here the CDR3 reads CASTDPPNEKLFF. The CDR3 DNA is TGTGCCAGCACTGACCCCCCCAATGAAAAACTGTTTTTT.

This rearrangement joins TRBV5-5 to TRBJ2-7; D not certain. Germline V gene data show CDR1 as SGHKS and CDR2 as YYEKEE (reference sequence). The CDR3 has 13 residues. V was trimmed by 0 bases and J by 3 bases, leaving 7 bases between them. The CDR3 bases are TGTGCCAGCAGCTTGGTCATCCTCTACGAGCAGTACTTC. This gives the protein CASSLVILYEQYF.

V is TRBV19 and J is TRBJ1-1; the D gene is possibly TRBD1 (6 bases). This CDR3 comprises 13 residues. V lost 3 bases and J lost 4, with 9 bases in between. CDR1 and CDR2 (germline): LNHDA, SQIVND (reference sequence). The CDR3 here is CASSISDSTEAFF. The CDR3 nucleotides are TGTGCCAGTAGTATTTCGGACAGCACTGAAGCTTTCTTT. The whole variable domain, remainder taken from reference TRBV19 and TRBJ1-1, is DGGITQSPKYLFRKEGQNVTLSCEQNLNHDAMYWYRQDPGQGLRLIYYSQIVNDFQKGDIAEGYSVSREKKESFPLTVTSAQKNPTAFYLCASSISDSTEAFFGQGTRLTVV.

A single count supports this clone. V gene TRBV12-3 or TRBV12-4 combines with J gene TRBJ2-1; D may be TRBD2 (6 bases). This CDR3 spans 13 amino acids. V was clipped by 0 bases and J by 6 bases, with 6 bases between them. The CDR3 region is CASSLAGGNEQFF. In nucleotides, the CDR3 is TGTGCCAGCAGTTTAGCGGGGGGCAATGAGCAGTTCTTC.

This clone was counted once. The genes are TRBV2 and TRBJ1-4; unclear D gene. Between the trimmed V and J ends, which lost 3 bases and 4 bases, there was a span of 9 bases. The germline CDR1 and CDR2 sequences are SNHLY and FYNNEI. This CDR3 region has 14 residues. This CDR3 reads CASSESRINEKLFF. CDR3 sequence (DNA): TGTGCCAGCAGTGAGTCCAGGATTAATGAAAAACTGTTTTTT.

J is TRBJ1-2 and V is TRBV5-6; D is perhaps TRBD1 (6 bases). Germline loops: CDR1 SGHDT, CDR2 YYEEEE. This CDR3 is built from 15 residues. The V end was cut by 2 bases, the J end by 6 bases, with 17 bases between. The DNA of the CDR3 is TGTGCCAGCAGCTTTCCACAGGGATTTTTAAATGGCTACACCTTC. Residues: CASSFPQGFLNGYTF.

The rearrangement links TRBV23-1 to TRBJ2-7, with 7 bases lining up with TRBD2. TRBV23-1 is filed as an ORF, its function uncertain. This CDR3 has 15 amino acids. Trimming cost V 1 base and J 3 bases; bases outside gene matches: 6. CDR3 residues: CASSQLVGGFYEQYF. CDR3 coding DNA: TGCGCCAGCAGTCAATTGGTGGGGGGGTTCTACGAGCAGTACTTC.

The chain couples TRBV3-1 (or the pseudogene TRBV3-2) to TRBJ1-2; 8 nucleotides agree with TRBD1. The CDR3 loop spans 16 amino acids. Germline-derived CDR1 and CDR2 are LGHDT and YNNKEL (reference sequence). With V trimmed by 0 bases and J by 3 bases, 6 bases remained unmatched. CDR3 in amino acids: CASSQDLLTGDYGYTF. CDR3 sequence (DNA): TGTGCCAGCAGCCAAGATCTACTGACAGGGGACTATGGCTACACCTTC.

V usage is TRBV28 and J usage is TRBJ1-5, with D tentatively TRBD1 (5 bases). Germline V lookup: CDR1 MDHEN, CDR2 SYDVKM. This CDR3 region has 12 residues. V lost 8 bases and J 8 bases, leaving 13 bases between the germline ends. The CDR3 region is CASAGMMEPQHF. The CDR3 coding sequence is TGTGCCAGCGCAGGGATGATGGAGCCCCAGCATTTT.

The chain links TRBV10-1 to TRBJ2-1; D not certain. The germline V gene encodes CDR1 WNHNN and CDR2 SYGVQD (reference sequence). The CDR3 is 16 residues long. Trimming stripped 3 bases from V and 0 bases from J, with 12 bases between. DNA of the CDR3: TGCGCCAGCAGTGACAGGATTCGAAGCTCCTACAATGAGCAGTTCTTC. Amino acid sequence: CASSDRIRSSYNEQFF.

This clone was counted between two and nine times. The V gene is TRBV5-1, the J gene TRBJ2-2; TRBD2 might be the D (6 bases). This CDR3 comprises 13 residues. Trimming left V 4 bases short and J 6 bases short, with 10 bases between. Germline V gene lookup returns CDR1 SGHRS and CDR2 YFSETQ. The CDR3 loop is CASSPGEAGELFF. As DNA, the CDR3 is TGCGCCAGCAGCCCGGGAGAGGCCGGGGAGCTGTTTTTT. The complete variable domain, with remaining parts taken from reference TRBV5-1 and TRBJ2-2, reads KAGVTQTPRYLIKTRGQQVTLSCSPISGHRSVSWYQQTPGQGLQFLFEYFSETQRNKGNFPGRFSGRQFSNSRSEMNVSTLELGDSALYLCASSPGEAGELFFGEGSRLTVL.

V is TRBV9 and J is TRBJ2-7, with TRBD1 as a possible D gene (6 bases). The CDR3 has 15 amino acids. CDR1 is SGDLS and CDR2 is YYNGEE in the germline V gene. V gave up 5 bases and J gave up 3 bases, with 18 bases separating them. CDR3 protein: CASSRSSGGFYEQYF. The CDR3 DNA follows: TGTGCCAGCAGTCGTAGTTCTGGGGGCTTCTACGAGCAGTACTTC. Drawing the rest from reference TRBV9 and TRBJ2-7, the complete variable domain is DSGVTQTPKHLITATGQRVTLRCSPRSGDLSVYWYQQSLDQGLQFLIQYYNGEERAKGNILERFSAQQFPDLHSELNLSSLELGDSALYFCASSRSSGGFYEQYFGPGTRLTVT.

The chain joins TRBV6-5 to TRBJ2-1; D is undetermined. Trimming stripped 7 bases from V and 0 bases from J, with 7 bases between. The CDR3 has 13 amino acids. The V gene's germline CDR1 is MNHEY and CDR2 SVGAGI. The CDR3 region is CASMADSYNEQFF. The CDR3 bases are TGTGCCAGCATGGCAGACTCCTACAATGAGCAGTTCTTC.